This entry features one T cell receptor (beta chain) sequence. Repertoires were generated with immunoSEQ multiplex PCR, while TCRdb's copy carries only in-frame clones and drops some. The sample shows about 64,000 clones, over 95% of them seen only once. CDR3 length: 15 amino acids. Per germline, CDR1 SGHDN and CDR2 FVKESK. V gave up 2 bases and J gave up 6 bases; unmatched junction bases: 9. The data were obtained in a study of T cell changes during pregnancy in multiple sclerosis. Source: CD8+ T cells from peripheral blood mononuclear cells, taken after pregnancy. The chain recombines TRBV14 with TRBJ2-7; 8 positions agree with TRBD1. The TCR originated in a female donor with multiple sclerosis, enrolled in a pregnancy study. CDR3 protein: CASSQQSRGPREQYF. The CDR3 bases are TGTGCCAGCAGCCAACAGTCCAGGGGGCCCCGCGAGCAGTACTTC.